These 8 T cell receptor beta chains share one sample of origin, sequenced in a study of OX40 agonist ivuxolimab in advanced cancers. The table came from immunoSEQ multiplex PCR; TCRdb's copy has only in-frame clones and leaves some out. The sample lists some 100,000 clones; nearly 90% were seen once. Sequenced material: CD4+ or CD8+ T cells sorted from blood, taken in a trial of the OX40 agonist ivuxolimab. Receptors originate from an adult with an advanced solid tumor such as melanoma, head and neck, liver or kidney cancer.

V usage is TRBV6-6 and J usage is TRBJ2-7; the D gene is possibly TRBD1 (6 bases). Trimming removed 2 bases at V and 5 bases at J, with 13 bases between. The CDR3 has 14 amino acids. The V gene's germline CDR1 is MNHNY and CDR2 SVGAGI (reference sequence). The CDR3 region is CASSYARNRDEQYF. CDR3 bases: TGTGCCAGCAGTTACGCACGAAACAGGGACGAGCAGTACTTC.

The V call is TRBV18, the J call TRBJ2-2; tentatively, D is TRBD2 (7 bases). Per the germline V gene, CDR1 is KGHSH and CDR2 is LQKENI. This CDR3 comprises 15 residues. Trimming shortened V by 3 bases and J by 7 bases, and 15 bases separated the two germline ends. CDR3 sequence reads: CASSPLGGQNGELFF. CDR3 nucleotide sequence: TGTGCCAGCTCACCCCTCGGGGGGCAGAACGGGGAGCTGTTTTTT. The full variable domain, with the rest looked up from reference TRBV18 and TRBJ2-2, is NAGVMQNPRHLVRRRGQEARLRCSPMKGHSHVYWYRQLPEEGLKFMVYLQKENIIDESGMPKERFSAEFPKEGPSILRIQQVVRGDSAAYFCASSPLGGQNGELFFGEGSRLTVL.

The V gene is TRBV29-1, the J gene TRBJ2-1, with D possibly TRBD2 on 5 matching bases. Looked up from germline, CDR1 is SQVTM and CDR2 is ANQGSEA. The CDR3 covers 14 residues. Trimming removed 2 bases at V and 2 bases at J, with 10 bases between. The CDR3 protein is CSVELPGTYNEQFF. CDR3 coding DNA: TGCAGCGTTGAACTTCCGGGGACCTACAATGAGCAGTTCTTC.

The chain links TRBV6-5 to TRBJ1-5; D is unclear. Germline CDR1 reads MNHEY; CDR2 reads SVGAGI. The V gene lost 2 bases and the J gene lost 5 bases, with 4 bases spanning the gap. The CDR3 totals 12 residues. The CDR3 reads CASSYADQPQHF. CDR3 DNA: TGTGCCAGCAGTTACGCGGATCAGCCCCAGCATTTT.

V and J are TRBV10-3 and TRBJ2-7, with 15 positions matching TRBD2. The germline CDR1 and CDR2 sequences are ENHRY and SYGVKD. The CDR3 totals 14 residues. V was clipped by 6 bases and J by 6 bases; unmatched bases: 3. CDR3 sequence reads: CAISVGLAGGEQYF. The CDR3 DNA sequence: TGTGCCATCAGCGTGGGACTAGCGGGGGGCGAGCAGTACTTC.

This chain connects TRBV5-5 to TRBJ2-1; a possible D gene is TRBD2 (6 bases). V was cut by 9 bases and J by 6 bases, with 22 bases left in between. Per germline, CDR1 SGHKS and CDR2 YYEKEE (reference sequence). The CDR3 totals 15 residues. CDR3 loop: CATSPSGAGRNEQFF. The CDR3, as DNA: TGTGCCACAAGCCCGTCCGGAGCGGGCCGCAATGAGCAGTTCTTC.

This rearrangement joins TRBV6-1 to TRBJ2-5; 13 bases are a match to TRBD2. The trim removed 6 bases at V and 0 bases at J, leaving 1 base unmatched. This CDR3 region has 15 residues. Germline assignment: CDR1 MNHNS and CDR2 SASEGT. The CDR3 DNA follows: TGTGCCAGCAGACTAGCGGGGGGGTACCAAGAGACCCAGTACTTC. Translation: CASRLAGGYQETQYF.

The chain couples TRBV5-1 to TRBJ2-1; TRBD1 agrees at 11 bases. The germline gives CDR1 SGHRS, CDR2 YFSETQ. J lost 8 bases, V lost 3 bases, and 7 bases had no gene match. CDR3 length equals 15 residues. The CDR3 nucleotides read TGCGCCAGCAGCTCCGGGGACAGGGGGAGGGATGAGCAGTTCTTC. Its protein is CASSSGDRGRDEQFF.